This T cell receptor beta chain was found in a study of technical replicates of blood from a few donors. The V gene's germline CDR1 is SQVTM and CDR2 ANQGSEA. Trimming at V came to 7 bases and at J to 4 bases, leaving 8 bases not matched to a gene. The CDR3 is 13 amino acids. Libraries were prepared by immunoSEQ multiplex PCR; TCRdb keeps only in-frame clonotypes and omits some of them. The data hold roughly 72,000 clones, with about 94% observed a single time. The genes are TRBV29-1 and TRBJ2-7; 9 nucleotides align to TRBD1. The sequence was collected from a human donor in good health. The sample was T cells isolated from PBMCs. The CDR3 reads CSADLTGGYEQYF. In DNA, the CDR3 is TGCAGCGCCGACTTGACAGGGGGTTACGAGCAGTACTTC.